Following are 17 T cell receptor beta chains from one sample sequenced in a study of cytomegalovirus exposure and HLA in healthy donors. Amplification used 60 Vbeta primers and 13 Jbeta primers. The method was immunoSEQ multiplex PCR; TCRdb's version includes in-frame clones alone and lacks a portion of them. The sample lists some 160,000 clones; more than 70% were seen once. Sequencing was done on a sample of PBMCs. All receptors derive from a male donor in good health and CMV-seropositive.

The rearrangement links TRBV19 to TRBJ1-6; D unresolved. V shed 2 bases and J shed 0 bases, with 8 bases lying between them. CDR1 and CDR2 (germline): LNHDA, SQIVND (reference sequence). The CDR3 spans 16 residues. The CDR3 region is CASSITGSSYNSPLHF. In DNA form, the CDR3 reads TGTGCCAGTAGTATAACGGGAAGCTCCTATAATTCACCCCTCCACTTT.

The V call is TRBV19, the J call TRBJ1-6; D is unresolved. Trimming removed 6 bases from V and 0 bases from J, with 12 bases in between. Germline values: CDR1 LNHDA, CDR2 SQIVND (reference sequence). The CDR3 is 16 residues long. The CDR3 DNA sequence: TGTGCCAGTAGCCAATGGGCAAGCTCCTATAATTCACCCCTCCACTTT. Amino acid sequence: CASSQWASSYNSPLHF.

The chain couples TRBV25-1 to TRBJ2-3; 9 bases line up with TRBD2. The CDR3 has 16 amino acids. Germline V lookup: CDR1 MGHDK, CDR2 SYGVNS. Germline trimming cut 5 bases from V and 4 bases from J; bases unmatched to any gene: 10. The CDR3: CASSSPKREVSDTQYF. CDR3 coding DNA: TGTGCCAGCAGTTCCCCTAAGCGGGAGGTCTCAGATACGCAGTATTTT.

The chain recombines TRBV21-1 with TRBJ2-1; TRBD2 reflects the table's D call only, with no check against the DNA. TRBV21-1 is an annotated pseudogene. The CDR3 is 20 amino acids. Here the CDR3 reads CASSKARGLAGGSRYNEQFF. The CDR3 DNA reads TGTGCCAGCAGCAAAGCCAGGGGACTAGCGGGAGGGTCGCGGTACAATGAGCAGTTCTTC.

The chain recombines TRBV6-1 with TRBJ2-5, with 10 bases aligning to TRBD1. The J call could be wrong; TRBJ2-7 is a better fit for the DNA end. The germline CDR1 and CDR2 sequences are MNHNS and SASEGT. The CDR3 covers 15 residues. The CDR3 DNA reads TGTGCCAGCAGCGAGAGACAGGGGGCGATCTACGAGCAGTACTTC. Its translation: CASSERQGAIYEQYF.

This clone has a handful of counts. The rearrangement links TRBV2 to TRBJ2-1; 11 bases line up with TRBD2. With 4 bases clipped from V and 5 bases from J, the junction kept 4 bases outside the gene matches. The germline CDR1 and CDR2 sequences are SNHLY and FYNNEI. The CDR3 length is 15 residues. DNA of the CDR3: TGTGCCAGCAGTGGAGCGACTAGCGGGAACAATGAGCAGTTCTTC. Its translation: CASSGATSGNNEQFF.

The genes are TRBV11-2 and TRBJ2-7; 7 bases fit TRBD1. With 5 bases clipped from V and 3 bases from J, the junction kept 13 bases outside the gene matches. The CDR3 is 16 residues long. CDR1 is SGHAT and CDR2 is FQNNGV in the germline V gene. The CDR3 DNA reads as TGTGCCAGCAGCCCACTGAGCAGACAGGGCCACTACGAGCAGTACTTC. Its protein is CASSPLSRQGHYEQYF. Using reference TRBV11-2 and TRBJ2-7 for the parts outside the CDR3, the full variable domain is EAGVAQSPRYKIIEKRQSVAFWCNPISGHATLYWYQQILGQGPKLLIQFQNNGVVDDSQLPKDRFSAERLKGVDSTLKIQPAKLEDSAVYLCASSPLSRQGHYEQYFGPGTRLTVT.

This chain uses TRBV25-1 with TRBJ1-1; TRBD1 might be the D (5 bases). Trimming took off 5 bases at V and 1 base at J, with 11 bases between the two ends. Germline V CDR1 and CDR2: MGHDK, SYGVNS. The CDR3 spans 14 residues. The chain's CDR3 is CASSPQGPNTEAFF. In nucleotides, the CDR3 is TGTGCCAGCAGTCCTCAGGGTCCGAACACTGAAGCTTTCTTT.

J is TRBJ2-1 and V is TRBV4-2; 8 bases agree with TRBD2. CDR1 is LGHNA, CDR2 YNFKEQ, per germline. Trimming removed 0 bases from V and 10 bases from J; junction bases left unmatched: 11. This CDR3 has 16 amino acids. This CDR3 is CASSQDSSGARGEQFF. CDR3 coding DNA: TGTGCCAGCAGCCAAGATAGTAGCGGGGCGAGAGGGGAGCAGTTCTTC.

The table lists this clone with a few counts. CDR3 protein: CASSFKAPGQGPYYGYTF. CDR3 in DNA: TGTGCCAGCAGCTTCAAGGCTCCGGGACAGGGTCCTTACTATGGCTACACCTTC. The chain has TRBV5-6 and TRBJ1-2; 9 bases match TRBD1. Looked up from germline, CDR1 is SGHDT and CDR2 is YYEEEE. With V trimmed by 2 bases and J by 3 bases, 14 bases remained unmatched. The CDR3 has 18 amino acids.

J is TRBJ2-7 and V is TRBV18; D may be TRBD1 (6 bases). The length of the CDR3 is 15 residues. The germline V and J ends were trimmed by 0 bases and 3 bases, with 12 bases remaining between them. Germline V gene sequence: CDR1 KGHSH, CDR2 LQKENI. CDR3 amino acids: CASSPPGRGLYEQYF. CDR3 nucleotide sequence: TGTGCCAGCTCACCACCGGGCAGGGGCCTCTACGAGCAGTACTTC.

This clone was detected once. The chain recombines TRBV18 with TRBJ2-7; 9 nucleotides agree with TRBD1. There are 15 residues in the CDR3. J gave up 4 bases and V 1 base, and 5 bases lay outside the gene matches. The germline CDR1 and CDR2 sequences are KGHSH and LQKENI. This CDR3 reads CASSPQRTGVYEQYF. In DNA, the CDR3 is TGTGCCAGCTCACCACAAAGGACAGGGGTTTACGAGCAGTACTTC. Complete variable domain (other parts from reference TRBV18 and TRBJ2-7): NAGVMQNPRHLVRRRGQEARLRCSPMKGHSHVYWYRQLPEEGLKFMVYLQKENIIDESGMPKERFSAEFPKEGPSILRIQQVVRGDSAAYFCASSPQRTGVYEQYFGPGTRLTVT.

V gene TRBV6-5 combines with J gene TRBJ2-1; D not resolved. The V end was cut by 2 bases, the J end by 9 bases, with 11 bases between. Germline assignment: CDR1 MNHEY and CDR2 SVGAGI. This CDR3 region has 13 residues. The CDR3 reads CASSYALSREQFF. CDR3 nucleotide sequence: TGTGCCAGCAGTTACGCCCTTAGCCGTGAGCAGTTCTTC.

V is TRBV27 and J is TRBJ2-7; 7 bases are a match to TRBD1. The V gene end was trimmed by 5 bases and the J gene end by 3 bases; junction bases not matched to a gene: 4. Germline CDR1 MNHEY, CDR2 SMNVEV (reference sequence). The CDR3 is made up of 13 amino acids. This chain's CDR3 is CASSDRDSYEQYF. The DNA for the CDR3 is TGTGCCAGCAGTGACCGGGACAGCTACGAGCAGTACTTC.

This chain links TRBV6-5 with TRBJ2-7, with 7 bases fitting TRBD1. With 8 bases clipped from V and 2 bases from J, the junction kept 6 bases outside the gene matches. The CDR3 is 13 residues long. CDR1 is MNHEY, CDR2 SVGAGI, per germline. The CDR3 reads CASLGTDPYEQYF. For the CDR3, the DNA is TGTGCCAGCCTAGGGACAGACCCCTACGAGCAGTACTTC.

A word on this clone: Additional DNA sequences in this sample encode the identical CDR3. V gene TRBV7-8 combines with J gene TRBJ1-5; D gene ambiguous. The CDR3 length is 13 residues. Germline CDR1 SGHVS, CDR2 FQNEAQ. V was cut by 1 base and J by 7 bases, with 8 bases left in between. CDR3: CASSLVSGQPQHF. CDR3 sequence (DNA): TGTGCCAGCAGCTTAGTATCGGGGCAGCCCCAGCATTTT.

This clone has just one count. The V gene is TRBV30, the J gene TRBJ1-1, with D uncertain. V was clipped by 0 bases and J by 4 bases, with 9 bases between them. This CDR3 spans 13 amino acids. Germline CDR1 GTSNPN, CDR2 SVGIG (reference sequence). CDR3 nucleotide sequence: TGTGCCTGGAGTGTCGAGGGTAGCACTGAAGCTTTCTTT. Amino acids: CAWSVEGSTEAFF.